This T cell receptor beta chain was documented in a study of T-cell reconstitution after alpha-beta-depleted transplantation in children. Study observations and caveats: At the one-year point after transplant, T-cell counts and TCRbeta diversity were found to come mostly from T cells that had been newly produced.

Germline CDR1 is SGHRS and CDR2 is YFSETQ. The CDR3 consists of 14 residues. After removal of 4 bases from V and 3 bases from J, the junction contained 5 bases not matched to a gene. In regard to this clonotype: Its antigen is unidentified.

Unique molecular identifiers were incorporated into the prepared TCRbeta library. TCRdb fed the PCR reads into MiXCR, producing one record per CDR3 protein. The sample contains roughly 790,000 distinct CDR3 sequences, less than 20% of which appear only once. The starting material was PBMCs, mostly from graft donor cells, obtained 360 days after TCRalphabeta/CD19-depleted stem cell transplant. The clonotype originates from a male patient between 5 and 17 years old who had a stem cell transplant for acute lymphoblastic leukemia, so the T cells may come from the graft donor. The chain couples TRBV5-1 to TRBJ2-7, with 9 positions matching TRBD1. For the CDR3, the DNA is TGCGCCAGCAGCCAGGGACAGGGCCTCTACGAGCAGTACTTC. As protein: CASSQGQGLYEQYF.